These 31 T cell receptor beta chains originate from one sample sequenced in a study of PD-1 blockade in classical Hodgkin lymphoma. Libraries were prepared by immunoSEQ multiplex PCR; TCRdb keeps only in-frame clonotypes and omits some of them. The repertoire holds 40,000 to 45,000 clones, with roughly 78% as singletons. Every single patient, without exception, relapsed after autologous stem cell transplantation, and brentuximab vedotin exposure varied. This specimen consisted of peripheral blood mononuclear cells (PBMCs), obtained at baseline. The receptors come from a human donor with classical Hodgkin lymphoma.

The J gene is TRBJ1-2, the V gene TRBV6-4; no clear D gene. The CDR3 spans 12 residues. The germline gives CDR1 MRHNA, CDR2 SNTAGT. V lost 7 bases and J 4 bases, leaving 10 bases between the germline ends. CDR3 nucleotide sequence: TGTGCCAGCATGACCACTCCCTATGGCTACACCTTC. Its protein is CASMTTPYGYTF.

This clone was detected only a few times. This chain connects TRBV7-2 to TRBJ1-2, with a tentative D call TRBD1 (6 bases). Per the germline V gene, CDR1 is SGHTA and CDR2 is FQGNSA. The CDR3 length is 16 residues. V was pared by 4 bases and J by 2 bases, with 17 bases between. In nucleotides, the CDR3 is TGTGCCAGCAGCTCCGCGCTGAGGGGGATCAACTATGGCTACACCTTC. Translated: CASSSALRGINYGYTF.

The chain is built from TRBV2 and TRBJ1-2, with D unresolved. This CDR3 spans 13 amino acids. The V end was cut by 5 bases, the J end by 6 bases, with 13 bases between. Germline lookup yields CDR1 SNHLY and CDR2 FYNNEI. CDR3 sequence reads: CASSLRSEDGYTF. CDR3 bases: TGTGCCAGCAGTTTACGTTCAGAGGATGGCTACACCTTC.

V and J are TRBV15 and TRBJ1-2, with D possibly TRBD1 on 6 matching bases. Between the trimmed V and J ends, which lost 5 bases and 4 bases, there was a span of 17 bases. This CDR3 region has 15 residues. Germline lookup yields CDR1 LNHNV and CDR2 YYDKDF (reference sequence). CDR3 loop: CATSSHQRGVYGYTF. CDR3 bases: TGTGCCACCAGCTCCCACCAGAGGGGGGTCTATGGCTACACCTTC.

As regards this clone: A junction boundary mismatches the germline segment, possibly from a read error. The CDR3 nucleotides read TGTGCCAGCAGCCCATCGGTGCAACAGAGCCCCTACGAGCAGTCCTTC. Residues: CASSPSVQQSPYEQSF. The genes are TRBV9 and TRBJ2-7, with unresolved D. Germline V gene sequence: CDR1 SGDLS, CDR2 YYNGEE. The CDR3 is 16 residues long.

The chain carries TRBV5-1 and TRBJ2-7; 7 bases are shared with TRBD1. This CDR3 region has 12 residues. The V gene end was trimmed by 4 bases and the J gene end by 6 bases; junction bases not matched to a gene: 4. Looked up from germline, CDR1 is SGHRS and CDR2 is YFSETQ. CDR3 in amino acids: CASSVGQAEQYF. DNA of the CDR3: TGCGCCAGCAGCGTAGGACAGGCCGAGCAGTACTTC.

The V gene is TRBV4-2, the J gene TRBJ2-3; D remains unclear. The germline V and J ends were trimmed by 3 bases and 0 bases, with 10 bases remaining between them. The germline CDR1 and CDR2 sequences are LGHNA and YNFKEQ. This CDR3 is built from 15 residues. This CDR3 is CASSHRASSTDTQYF. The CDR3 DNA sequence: TGTGCCAGCAGCCACCGCGCCTCCAGCACAGATACGCAGTATTTT.

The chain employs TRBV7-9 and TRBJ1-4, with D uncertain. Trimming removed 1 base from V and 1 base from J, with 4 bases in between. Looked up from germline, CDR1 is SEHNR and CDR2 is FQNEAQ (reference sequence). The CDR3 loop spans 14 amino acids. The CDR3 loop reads CASSLGQTNEKLFF. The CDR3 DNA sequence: TGTGCCAGCAGCTTAGGACAAACTAATGAAAAACTGTTTTTT.

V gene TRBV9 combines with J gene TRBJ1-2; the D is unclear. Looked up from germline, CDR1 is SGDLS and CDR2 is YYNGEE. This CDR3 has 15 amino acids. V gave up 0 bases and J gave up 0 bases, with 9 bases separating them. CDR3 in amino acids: CASSVGSATNYGYTF. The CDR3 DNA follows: TGTGCCAGCAGCGTAGGGTCAGCTACTAACTATGGCTACACCTTC.

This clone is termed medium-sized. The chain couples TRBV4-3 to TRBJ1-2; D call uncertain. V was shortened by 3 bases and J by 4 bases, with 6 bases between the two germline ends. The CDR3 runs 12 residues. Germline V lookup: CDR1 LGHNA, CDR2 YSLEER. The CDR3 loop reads CASSHGPYGYTF. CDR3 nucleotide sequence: TGCGCCAGCAGCCATGGCCCCTATGGCTACACCTTC.

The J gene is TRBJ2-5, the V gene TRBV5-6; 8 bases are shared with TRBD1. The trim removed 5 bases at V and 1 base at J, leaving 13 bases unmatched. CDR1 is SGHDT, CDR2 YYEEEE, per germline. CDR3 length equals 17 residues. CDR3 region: CASSLYETGEFQETQYF. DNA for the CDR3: TGTGCCAGCAGTCTCTATGAGACAGGGGAATTCCAAGAGACCCAGTACTTC.

The CDR3 protein is CASSLVSDYNEQFF. CDR3 sequence (DNA): TGTGCCAGCAGCTTAGTTTCGGACTACAATGAGCAGTTCTTC. The chain employs TRBV7-9 and TRBJ2-1; no clear D gene. The V gene lost 1 base and the J gene lost 3 bases, with 7 bases spanning the gap. CDR1 and CDR2 from the germline V gene are SEHNR and FQNEAQ (reference sequence). The CDR3 covers 14 residues.

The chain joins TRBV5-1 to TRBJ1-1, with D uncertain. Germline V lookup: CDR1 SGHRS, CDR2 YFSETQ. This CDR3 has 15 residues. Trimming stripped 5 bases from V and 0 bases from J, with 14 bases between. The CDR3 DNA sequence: TGCGCCAGCAGGCCACAAGCAGCAGTGAACACTGAAGCTTTCTTT. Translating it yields CASRPQAAVNTEAFF.

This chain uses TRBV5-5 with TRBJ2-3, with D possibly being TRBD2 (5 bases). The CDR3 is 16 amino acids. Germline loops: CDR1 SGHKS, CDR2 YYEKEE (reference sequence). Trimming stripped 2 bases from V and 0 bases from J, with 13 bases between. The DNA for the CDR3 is TGTGCCAGCAGCTTTGTGAGGGCTCCTAGCACAGATACGCAGTATTTT. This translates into CASSFVRAPSTDTQYF.

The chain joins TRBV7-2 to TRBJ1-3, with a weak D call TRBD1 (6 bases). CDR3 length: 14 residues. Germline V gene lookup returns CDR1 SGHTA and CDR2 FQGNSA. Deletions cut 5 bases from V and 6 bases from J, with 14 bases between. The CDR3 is CASSPSGEANTIYF. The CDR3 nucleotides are TGTGCCAGCAGCCCATCAGGGGAAGCAAACACCATATATTTT.

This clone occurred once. The CDR3 protein is CASSFEQYF. CDR3 coding DNA: TGTGCCAGCAGCTTTGAGCAGTACTTC. This chain links TRBV12-1 with TRBJ2-7. TRBV12-1 is marked as a pseudogene. The CDR3 length is 9 residues.

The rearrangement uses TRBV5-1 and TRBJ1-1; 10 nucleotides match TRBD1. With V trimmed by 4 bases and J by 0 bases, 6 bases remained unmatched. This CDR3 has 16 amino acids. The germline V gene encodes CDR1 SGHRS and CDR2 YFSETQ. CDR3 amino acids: CASSAGTGALNTEAFF. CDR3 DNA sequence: TGCGCCAGCAGCGCCGGGACAGGGGCGTTGAACACTGAAGCTTTCTTT. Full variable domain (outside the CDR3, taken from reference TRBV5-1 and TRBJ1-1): KAGVTQTPRYLIKTRGQQVTLSCSPISGHRSVSWYQQTPGQGLQFLFEYFSETQRNKGNFPGRFSGRQFSNSRSEMNVSTLELGDSALYLCASSAGTGALNTEAFFGQGTRLTVV.

The CDR3 coding sequence is TGTGCCACCAGCCGCTCCGGGACAGGGTCCTACGAGCAGTACTTC. Amino acids: CATSRSGTGSYEQYF. The chain joins TRBV15 to TRBJ2-7; 9 nucleotides align to TRBD1. The trim removed 5 bases at V and 1 base at J, leaving 6 bases unmatched. From germline, CDR1 is LNHNV and CDR2 YYDKDF (reference sequence). This CDR3 is 15 amino acids long.

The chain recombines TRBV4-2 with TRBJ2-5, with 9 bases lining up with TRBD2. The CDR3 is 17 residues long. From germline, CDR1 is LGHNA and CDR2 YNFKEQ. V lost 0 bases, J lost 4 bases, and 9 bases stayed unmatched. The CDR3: CASSQDRLRGGRETQYF. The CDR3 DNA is TGTGCCAGCAGCCAAGATCGCCTGCGGGGGGGACGAGAGACCCAGTACTTC.

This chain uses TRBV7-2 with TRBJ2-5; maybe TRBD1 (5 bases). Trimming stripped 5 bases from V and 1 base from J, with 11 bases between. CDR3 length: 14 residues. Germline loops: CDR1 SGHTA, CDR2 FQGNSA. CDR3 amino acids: CASSITGSQETQYF. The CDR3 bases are TGTGCCAGCAGCATCACAGGTTCCCAAGAGACCCAGTACTTC.

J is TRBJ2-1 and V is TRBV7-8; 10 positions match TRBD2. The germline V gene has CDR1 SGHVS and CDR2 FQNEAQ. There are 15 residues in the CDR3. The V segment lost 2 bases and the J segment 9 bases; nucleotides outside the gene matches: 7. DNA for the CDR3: TGTGCCAGCAGCTTATTCAGCGGGGGGGCGGGTGAGCAGTTCTTC. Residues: CASSLFSGGAGEQFF.

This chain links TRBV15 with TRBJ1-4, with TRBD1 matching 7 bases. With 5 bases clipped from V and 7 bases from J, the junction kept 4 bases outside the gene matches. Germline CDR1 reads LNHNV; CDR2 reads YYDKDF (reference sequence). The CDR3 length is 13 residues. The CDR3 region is CATSEQGREKLFF. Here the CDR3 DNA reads TGTGCCACCAGCGAACAGGGGCGTGAAAAACTGTTTTTT.

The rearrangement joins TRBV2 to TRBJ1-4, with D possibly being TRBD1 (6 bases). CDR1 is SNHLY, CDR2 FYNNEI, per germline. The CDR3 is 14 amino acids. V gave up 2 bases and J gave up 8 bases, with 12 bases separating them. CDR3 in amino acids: CASSERGGREKLFF. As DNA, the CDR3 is TGTGCCAGCAGTGAAAGGGGGGGCAGGGAAAAACTGTTTTTT.

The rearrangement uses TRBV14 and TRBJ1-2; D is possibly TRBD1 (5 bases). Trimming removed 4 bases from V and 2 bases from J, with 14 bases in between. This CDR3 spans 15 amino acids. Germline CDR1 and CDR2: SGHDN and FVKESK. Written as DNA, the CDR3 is TGTGCCAGCAGCCTCGACCTCACAGGAAACTATGGCTACACCTTC. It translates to CASSLDLTGNYGYTF.

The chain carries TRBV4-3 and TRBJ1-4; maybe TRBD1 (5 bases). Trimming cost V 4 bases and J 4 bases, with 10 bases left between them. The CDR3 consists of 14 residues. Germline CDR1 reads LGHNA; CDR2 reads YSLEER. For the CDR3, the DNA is TGCGCCAGCAGCCCGGGACGGAATAATGAAAAACTGTTTTTT. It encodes CASSPGRNNEKLFF.

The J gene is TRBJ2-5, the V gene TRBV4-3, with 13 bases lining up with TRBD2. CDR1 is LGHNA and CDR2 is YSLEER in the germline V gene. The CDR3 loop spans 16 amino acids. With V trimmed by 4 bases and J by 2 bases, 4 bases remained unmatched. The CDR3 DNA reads TGCGCCAGCAGCCTCGGGACTAGCGGGGAACAAGAGACCCAGTACTTC. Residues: CASSLGTSGEQETQYF.

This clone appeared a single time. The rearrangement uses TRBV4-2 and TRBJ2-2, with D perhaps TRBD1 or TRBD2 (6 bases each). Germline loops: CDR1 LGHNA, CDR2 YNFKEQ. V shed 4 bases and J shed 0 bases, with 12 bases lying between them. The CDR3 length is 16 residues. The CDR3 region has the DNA TGTGCCAGCAGCCCTCGAGGGGGGCCGAACACCGGGGAGCTGTTTTTT. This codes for CASSPRGGPNTGELFF.

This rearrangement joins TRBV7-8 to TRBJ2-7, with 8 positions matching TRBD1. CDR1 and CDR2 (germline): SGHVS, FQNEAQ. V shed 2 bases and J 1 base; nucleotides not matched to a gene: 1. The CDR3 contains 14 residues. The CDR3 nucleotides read TGTGCCAGCAGCTTATGGACAGGGTCCTACGAGCAGTACTTC. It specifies CASSLWTGSYEQYF. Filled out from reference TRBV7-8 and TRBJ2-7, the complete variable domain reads GAGVSQSPRYKVAKRGQDVALRCDPISGHVSLFWYQQALGQGPEFLTYFQNEAQLDKSGLPSDRFFAERPEGSVSTLKIQRTQQEDSAVYLCASSLWTGSYEQYFGPGTRLTVT.

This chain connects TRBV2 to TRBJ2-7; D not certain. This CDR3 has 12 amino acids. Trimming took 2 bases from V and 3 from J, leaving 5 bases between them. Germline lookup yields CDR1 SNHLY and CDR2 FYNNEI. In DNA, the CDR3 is TGTGCCAGCAGTGAACAGCTCTACGAGCAGTACTTC. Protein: CASSEQLYEQYF. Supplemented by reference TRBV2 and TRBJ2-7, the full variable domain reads EPEVTQTPSHQVTQMGQEVILRCVPISNHLYFYWYRQILGQKVEFLVSFYNNEISEKSEIFDDQFSVERPDGSNFTLKIRSTKLEDSAMYFCASSEQLYEQYFGPGTRLTVT.

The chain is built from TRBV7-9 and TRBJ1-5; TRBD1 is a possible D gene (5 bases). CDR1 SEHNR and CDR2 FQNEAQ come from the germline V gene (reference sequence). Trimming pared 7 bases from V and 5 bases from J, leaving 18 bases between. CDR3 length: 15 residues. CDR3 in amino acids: CASTWDSPGDQPQHF. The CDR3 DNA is TGTGCCAGCACCTGGGACTCCCCTGGCGATCAGCCCCAGCATTTT. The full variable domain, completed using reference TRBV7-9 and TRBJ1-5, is DTGVSQNPRHKITKRGQNVTFRCDPISEHNRLYWYRQTLGQGPEFLTYFQNEAQLEKSRLLSDRFSAERPKGSFSTLEIQRTEQGDSAMYLCASTWDSPGDQPQHFGDGTRLSIL.

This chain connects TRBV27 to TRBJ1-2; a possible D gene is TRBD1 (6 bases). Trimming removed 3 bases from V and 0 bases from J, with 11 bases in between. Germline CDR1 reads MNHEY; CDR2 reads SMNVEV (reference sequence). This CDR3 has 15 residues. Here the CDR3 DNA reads TGTGCCAGCAGTTTCGACAGGTATTCTAACTATGGCTACACCTTC. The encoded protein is CASSFDRYSNYGYTF.